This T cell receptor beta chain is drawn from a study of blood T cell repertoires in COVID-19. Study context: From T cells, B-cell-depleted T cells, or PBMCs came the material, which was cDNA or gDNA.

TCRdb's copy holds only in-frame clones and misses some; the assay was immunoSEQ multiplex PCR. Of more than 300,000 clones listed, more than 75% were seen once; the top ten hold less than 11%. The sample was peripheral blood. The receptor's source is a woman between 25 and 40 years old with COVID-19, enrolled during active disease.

CDR3 region: CASSPSMEGYTF. In DNA, the CDR3 is TGCGCCAGCAGTCCCTCGATGGAGGGCTACACCTTC. The rearrangement joins TRBV5-1 to TRBJ1-2; no reliable D call. The germline V gene encodes CDR1 SGHRS and CDR2 YFSETQ. V lost 5 bases and J lost 8, with 13 bases in between. This CDR3 spans 12 amino acids.